Detailed here is one T cell receptor beta chain. The antigen remains undetermined. Compared with germline, one end of the junction differs, possibly owing to a read error. The data were taken from a study of vaccination and CD4 T cells after COVID-19. In the study overall: There were six male and four female convalescents, and two of them were Hispanic.

Regarding treatment: approximately nine-day PBMC culture with coronavirus spike peptide pools or control peptides (ViraFEST assay). The ViraFEST method relied on peptide pools to expand antigen-specific T cells, followed by TCR sequencing. The Oncomine TCR Beta short-read assay generated sequence data from the DNA of cultured CD4+ T cells. Genomic DNA was extracted from cultured CD4+ T cells. In TCRdb, the PCR reads were re-called with MiXCR into one record per CDR3 protein. The data contain 7,000 to 8,500 distinct CDR3 sequences, 60% of them singletons. The length of the CDR3 is 13 residues. Germline loops: CDR1 SGHVS, CDR2 FNYEAQ.

This receptor was obtained from a human donor who had recovered from COVID-19. Sequencing was done on a sample of CD4+ T cells from blood, cultured in vitro. The rearrangement uses TRBV7-6 and TRBJ2-3, with 10 bases aligning to TRBD2. The CDR3 DNA sequence: TGTGCCAGCAGCCTAGCGGGAGCGGTCCCGCAGTATTTT. It encodes CASSLAGAVPQYF.